This T cell receptor beta chain was found in a study of T cells expressing NK-cell markers. Study summary: Obtained from sorted CD3+CD56+NKG2C+, CD3+CD56+NKG2C- and CD3+CD56-NKG2C+ T cells were the TCR beta repertoires. Within the sequenced cohort of eight donors, seven exhibited HCMV seropositivity and one was seronegative.

Overall study results and limits: Among CD8+ T cells from 5 to 7 donors, dominant NKG2C+ clonotypes accounted for about 1.0-7.0%.

One entry per CDR3 protein, without DNA, is what TCRdb gives after re-calling the 5' RACE reads. The table for this sample gives about 260,000 distinct CDR3 sequences. As to this clonotype: The antigen remains undetermined.

The CDR3 contains 17 residues. Germline CDR1 reads KGHSH; CDR2 reads LQKENI. Sequencing was carried out using blood T cells: a sorted CD56 or NKG2C T cell subset, CD4+ or CD8+ T cells, or bulk PBMC T cells (not recorded which). This TCR was recovered from a woman aged 18 to 75 in good health. The V call is TRBV18, the J call TRBJ1-1; TCRdb gives TRBD1 as the D gene, but with no DNA this cannot be confirmed. CDR3 sequence: CASSLRGTGTDNTEAFF.